A single sample gave rise to the 5 T cell receptor beta chains below, sequenced in a study of blood T cell repertoires in COVID-19. Some clones are missing from TCRdb's copy, which holds only in-frame ones; the method was immunoSEQ multiplex PCR. Of approximately 61,000 clones listed, approximately 83% were seen once; the top ten hold about 14%. What was sequenced was peripheral blood. The receptors were gathered from a human donor in a cohort sampled during active COVID-19.

V is TRBV19 and J is TRBJ1-1, with D possibly being TRBD1 (6 bases). Germline V lookup: CDR1 LNHDA, CDR2 SQIVND (reference sequence). The CDR3 length is 17 residues. Trimming pared 3 bases from V and 0 bases from J, leaving 17 bases between. Written as DNA, the CDR3 is TGTGCCAGTAGTATTTTAGGCCCTCGGACAGTGAACACTGAAGCTTTCTTT. Protein product: CASSILGPRTVNTEAFF.

This clone was seen only once. The chain uses TRBV23-1 and TRBJ1-2; possibly TRBD1 for D (6 bases). TRBV23-1 is an ORF, and what it does is uncertain. The CDR3 is made up of 14 amino acids. V was cut by 3 bases and J by 8 bases, with 16 bases left in between. CDR3 residues: CASSHLTGFKGYTF. CDR3 coding DNA: TGCGCCAGCAGTCACCTAACAGGGTTTAAGGGCTACACCTTC.

This sequence joins TRBV5-1 and TRBJ2-3; 12 nucleotides match TRBD2. Germline trimming cut 0 bases from V and 2 bases from J; bases unmatched to any gene: 16. The CDR3 has 21 amino acids. Germline values: CDR1 SGHRS, CDR2 YFSETQ. CDR3 sequence reads: CASSLAGPGLAGPPYTDTQYF. For the CDR3, the DNA is TGCGCCAGCAGCTTGGCAGGACCGGGACTAGCGGGCCCACCTTACACAGATACGCAGTATTTT.

The chain combines TRBV4-3 with TRBJ2-1; D is undetermined. V lost 0 bases and J lost 7, with 7 bases in between. Germline lookup yields CDR1 LGHNA and CDR2 YSLEER. This CDR3 is built from 13 residues. The CDR3 DNA is TGCGCCAGCAGCCAAGATGGGCTTAATGAGCAGTTCTTC. Encoded protein: CASSQDGLNEQFF.

The J gene is TRBJ1-1, the V gene TRBV7-8; 10 nucleotides match TRBD1. The CDR3 extends over 14 amino acids. Germline V gene data show CDR1 as SGHVS and CDR2 as FQNEAQ. Trimming removed 5 bases from V and 9 bases from J; junction bases left unmatched: 9. The DNA for the CDR3 is TGTGCCAGCAGCCCCCGTACTGACAGGGGGCAAGCTTTCTTT. Amino acid sequence: CASSPRTDRGQAFF. Together with reference TRBV7-8 and TRBJ1-1, the CDR3 gives the full variable domain: GAGVSQSPRYKVAKRGQDVALRCDPISGHVSLFWYQQALGQGPEFLTYFQNEAQLDKSGLPSDRFFAERPEGSVSTLKIQRTQQEDSAVYLCASSPRTDRGQAFFGQGTRLTVV.